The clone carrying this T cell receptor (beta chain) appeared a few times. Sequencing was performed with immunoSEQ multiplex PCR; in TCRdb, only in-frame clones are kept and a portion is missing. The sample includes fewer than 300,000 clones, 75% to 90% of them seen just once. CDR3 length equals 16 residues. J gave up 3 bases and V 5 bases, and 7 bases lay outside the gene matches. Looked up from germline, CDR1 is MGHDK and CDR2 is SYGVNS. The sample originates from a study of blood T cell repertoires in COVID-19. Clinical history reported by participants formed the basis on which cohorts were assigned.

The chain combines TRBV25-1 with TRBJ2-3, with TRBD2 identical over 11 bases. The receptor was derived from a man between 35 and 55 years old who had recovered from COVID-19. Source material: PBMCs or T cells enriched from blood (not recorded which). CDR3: CASSPPSGGKTDTQYF. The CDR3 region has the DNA TGTGCCAGCAGTCCTCCTAGCGGGGGGAAAACAGATACGCAGTATTTT.